The sequence of this T cell receptor beta chain was determined in a study of shared clonotypes between healthy human individuals. Overall study results and limits: A generally larger estimated richness was seen in naive subsets than in memory subsets.

Each subset's genomic DNA was split evenly across several immunoSEQ plates. The method was immunoSEQ multiplex PCR; TCRdb's version includes in-frame clones alone and lacks a portion of them. The sample carries around 2,000,000 clones, over 85% recorded once. CD45RO-negative, CCR7-positively selected cells formed the naive CD8 fraction, excluding terminally differentiated effector memory CD45RA+ cells. As for this clone: Its antigen is not identified.

The specimen sequenced was naive CD8+ T cells sorted from blood. This clonotype was obtained from a man between 18 and 29 years old in good health.

For the CDR3, the DNA is TGTGCCAGCAGTCATGCCCCGGCCGGGAACACTGAAGCTTTCTTT. Translated, it gives CASSHAPAGNTEAFF. The rearrangement uses TRBV16 and TRBJ1-1; D not certain. Germline CDR1 reads KGHSY; CDR2 reads FQNENV. Trimming took 6 bases from V and 1 from J, leaving 15 bases between them. The CDR3 spans 15 residues.